The T cell receptor beta chain under discussion was sequenced for a study of patients and donors after allogeneic stem cell transplantation. This clonotype occurred many times. A single record per CDR3 protein comes from TCRdb applying MiXCR to the RT-PCR reads. This sample yields around 240,000 distinct CDR3 sequences, of which over 12% are seen a single time; 11% belongs to the top ten. This sequence originates from a human donor who was either an allogeneic HSCT recipient or a stem cell or donor lymphocyte infusion donor (not recorded which). It is not recorded whose cells these are; they may come from a transplant donor. The sequenced sample consisted of blood, either unsorted or a sorted T cell fraction (not recorded which).

This CDR3 is CASSTGVSEETQYF. Here the CDR3 DNA reads TGCGCCAGCAGCACTGGGGTTTCTGAAGAGACCCAGTACTTC. The chain joins TRBV5-1 to TRBJ2-5, with D unclear. CDR1 and CDR2 (germline): SGHRS, YFSETQ. The V gene lost 4 bases and the J gene lost 3 bases, with 13 bases spanning the gap. The CDR3 consists of 14 residues.